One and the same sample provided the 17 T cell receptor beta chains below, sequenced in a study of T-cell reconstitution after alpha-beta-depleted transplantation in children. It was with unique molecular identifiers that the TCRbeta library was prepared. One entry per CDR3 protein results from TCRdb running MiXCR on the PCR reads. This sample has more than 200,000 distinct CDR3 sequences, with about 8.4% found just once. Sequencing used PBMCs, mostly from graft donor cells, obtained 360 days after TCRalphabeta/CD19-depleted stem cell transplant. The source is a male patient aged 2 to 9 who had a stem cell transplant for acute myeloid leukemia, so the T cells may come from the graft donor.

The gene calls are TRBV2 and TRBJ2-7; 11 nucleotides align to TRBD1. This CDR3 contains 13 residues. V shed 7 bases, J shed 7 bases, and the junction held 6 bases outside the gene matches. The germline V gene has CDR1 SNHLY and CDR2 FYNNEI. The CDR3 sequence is CASTGTGGGEQYF. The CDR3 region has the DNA TGTGCCAGCACCGGGACAGGGGGTGGTGAGCAGTACTTC.

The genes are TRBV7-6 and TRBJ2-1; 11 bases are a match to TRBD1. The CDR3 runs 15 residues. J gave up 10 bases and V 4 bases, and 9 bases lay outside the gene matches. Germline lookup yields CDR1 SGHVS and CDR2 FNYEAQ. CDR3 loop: CASSSPGQGVWEQFF. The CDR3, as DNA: TGTGCCAGCAGCTCACCGGGACAGGGGGTATGGGAGCAGTTCTTC.

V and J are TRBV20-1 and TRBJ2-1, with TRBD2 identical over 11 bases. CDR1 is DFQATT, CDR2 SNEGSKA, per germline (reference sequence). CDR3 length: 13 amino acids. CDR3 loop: CRVAGGLLNEQFF. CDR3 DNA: TGCAGAGTAGCGGGAGGGCTTCTCAATGAGCAGTTCTTC.

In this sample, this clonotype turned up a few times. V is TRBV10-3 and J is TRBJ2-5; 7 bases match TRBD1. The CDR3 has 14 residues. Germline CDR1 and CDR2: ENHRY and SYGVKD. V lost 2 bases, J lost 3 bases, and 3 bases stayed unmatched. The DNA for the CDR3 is TGTGCCATCAGTGAGAGGGGGCAGGAAGAGACCCAGTACTTC. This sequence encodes CAISERGQEETQYF.

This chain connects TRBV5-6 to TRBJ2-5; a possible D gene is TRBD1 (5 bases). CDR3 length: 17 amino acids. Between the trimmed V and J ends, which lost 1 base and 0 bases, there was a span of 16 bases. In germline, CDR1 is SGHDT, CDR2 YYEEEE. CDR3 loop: CASSLIRKIQDQETQYF. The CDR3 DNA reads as TGTGCCAGCAGCTTGATCCGGAAAATACAGGACCAAGAGACCCAGTACTTC. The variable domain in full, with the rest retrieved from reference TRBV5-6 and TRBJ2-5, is DAGVTQSPTHLIKTRGQQVTLRCSPKSGHDTVSWYQQALGQGPQFIFQYYEEEERQRGNFPDRFSGHQFPNYSSELNVNALLLGDSALYLCASSLIRKIQDQETQYFGPGTRLLVL.

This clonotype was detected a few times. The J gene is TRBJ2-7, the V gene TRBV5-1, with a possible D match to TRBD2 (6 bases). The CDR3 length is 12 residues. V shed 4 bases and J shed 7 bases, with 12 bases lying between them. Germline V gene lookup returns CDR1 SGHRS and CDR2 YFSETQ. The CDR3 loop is CASSREAGEQYF. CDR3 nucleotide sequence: TGCGCCAGCAGCAGGGAGGCGGGTGAGCAGTACTTC.

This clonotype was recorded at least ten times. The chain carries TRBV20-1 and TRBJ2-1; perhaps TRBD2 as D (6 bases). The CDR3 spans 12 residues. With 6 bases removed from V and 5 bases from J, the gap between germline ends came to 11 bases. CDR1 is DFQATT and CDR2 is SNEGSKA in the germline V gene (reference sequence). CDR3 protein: CSAGDFNNEQFF. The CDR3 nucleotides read TGCAGTGCGGGGGACTTTAACAATGAGCAGTTCTTC.

The CDR3 protein is CASTSGHRRYEQYF. CDR3 in DNA: TGTGCCAGCACCTCGGGACACCGACGCTACGAGCAGTACTTC. This chain connects TRBV12-3 or TRBV12-4 to TRBJ2-7; D perhaps matches TRBD1 (6 bases). The CDR3 totals 14 residues. V was trimmed by 7 bases and J by 3 bases, leaving 16 bases between them.

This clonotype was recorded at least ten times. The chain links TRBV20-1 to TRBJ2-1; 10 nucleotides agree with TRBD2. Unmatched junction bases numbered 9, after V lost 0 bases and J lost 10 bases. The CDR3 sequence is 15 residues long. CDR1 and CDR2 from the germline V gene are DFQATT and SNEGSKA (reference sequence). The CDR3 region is CSARDPSGGAEEQFF. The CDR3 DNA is TGCAGTGCTAGAGACCCCAGCGGGGGGGCCGAGGAGCAGTTCTTC.

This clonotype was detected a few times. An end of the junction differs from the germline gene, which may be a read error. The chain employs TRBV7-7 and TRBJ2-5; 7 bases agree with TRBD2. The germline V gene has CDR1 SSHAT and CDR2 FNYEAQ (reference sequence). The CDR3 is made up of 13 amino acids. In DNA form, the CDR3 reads TGTGCTAGCAGCCTGAGGAGCGGGGCGACCCAGTACTTC. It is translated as CASSLRSGATQYF.

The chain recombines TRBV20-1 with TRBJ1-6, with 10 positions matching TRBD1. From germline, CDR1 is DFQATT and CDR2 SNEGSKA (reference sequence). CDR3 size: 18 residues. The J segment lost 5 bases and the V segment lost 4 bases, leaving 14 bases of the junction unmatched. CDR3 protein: CSAKSGQGPSTNNSPLHF. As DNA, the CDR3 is TGCAGTGCTAAGTCGGGACAGGGGCCTTCTACCAATAATTCACCCCTCCACTTT.

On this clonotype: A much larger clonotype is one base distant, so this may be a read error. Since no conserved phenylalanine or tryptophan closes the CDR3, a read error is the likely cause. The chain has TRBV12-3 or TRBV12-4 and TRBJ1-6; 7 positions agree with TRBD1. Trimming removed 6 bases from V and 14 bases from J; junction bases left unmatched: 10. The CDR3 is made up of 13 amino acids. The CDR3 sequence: CASSRDRAGSLHY. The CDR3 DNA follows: TGTGCCAGCAGCCGAGACAGGGCGGGGTCCCTCCACTAT.

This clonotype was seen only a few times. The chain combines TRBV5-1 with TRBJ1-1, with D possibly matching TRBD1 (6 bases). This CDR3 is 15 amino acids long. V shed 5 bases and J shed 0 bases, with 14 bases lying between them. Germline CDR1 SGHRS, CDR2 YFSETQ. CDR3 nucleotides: TGCGCCAGCAGGCCCCGGACAGTCCTGAACACTGAAGCTTTCTTT. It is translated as CASRPRTVLNTEAFF.

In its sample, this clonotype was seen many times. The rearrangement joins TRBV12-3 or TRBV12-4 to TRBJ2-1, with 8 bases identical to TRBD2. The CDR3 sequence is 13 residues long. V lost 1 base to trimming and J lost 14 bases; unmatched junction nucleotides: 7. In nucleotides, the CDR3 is TGTGCCAGCAGTTTAGAGGCAAGAGCGGGGGAGTTCTTC. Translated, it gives CASSLEARAGEFF.

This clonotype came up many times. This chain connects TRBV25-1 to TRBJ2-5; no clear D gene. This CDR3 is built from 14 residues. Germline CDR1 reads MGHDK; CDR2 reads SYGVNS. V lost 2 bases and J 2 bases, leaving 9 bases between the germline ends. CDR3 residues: CASSEQDWQETQYF. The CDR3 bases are TGTGCCAGCAGTGAACAAGACTGGCAAGAGACCCAGTACTTC.

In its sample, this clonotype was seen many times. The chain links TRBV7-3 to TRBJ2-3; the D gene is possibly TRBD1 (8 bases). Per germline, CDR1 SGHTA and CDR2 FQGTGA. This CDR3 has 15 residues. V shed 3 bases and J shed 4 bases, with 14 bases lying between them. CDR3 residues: CASSFRGREPDTQYF. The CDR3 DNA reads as TGTGCCAGCAGCTTCAGGGGGCGGGAGCCAGATACGCAGTATTTT.

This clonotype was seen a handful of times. The chain's CDR3 is CASSFGGAGNTEAFF. For the CDR3, the DNA is TGTGCCAGCAGCTTTGGGGGGGCAGGGAACACTGAAGCTTTCTTT. J is TRBJ1-1 and V is TRBV7-9, with D possibly being TRBD1 (6 bases). Looked up from germline, CDR1 is SEHNR and CDR2 is FQNEAQ (reference sequence). This CDR3 has 15 residues. V was clipped by 3 bases and J by 1 base, with 12 bases between them. Full variable domain (missing parts from reference TRBV7-9 and TRBJ1-1): DTGVSQNPRHKITKRGQNVTFRCDPISEHNRLYWYRQTLGQGPEFLTYFQNEAQLEKSRLLSDRFSAERPKGSFSTLEIQRTEQGDSAMYLCASSFGGAGNTEAFFGQGTRLTVV.